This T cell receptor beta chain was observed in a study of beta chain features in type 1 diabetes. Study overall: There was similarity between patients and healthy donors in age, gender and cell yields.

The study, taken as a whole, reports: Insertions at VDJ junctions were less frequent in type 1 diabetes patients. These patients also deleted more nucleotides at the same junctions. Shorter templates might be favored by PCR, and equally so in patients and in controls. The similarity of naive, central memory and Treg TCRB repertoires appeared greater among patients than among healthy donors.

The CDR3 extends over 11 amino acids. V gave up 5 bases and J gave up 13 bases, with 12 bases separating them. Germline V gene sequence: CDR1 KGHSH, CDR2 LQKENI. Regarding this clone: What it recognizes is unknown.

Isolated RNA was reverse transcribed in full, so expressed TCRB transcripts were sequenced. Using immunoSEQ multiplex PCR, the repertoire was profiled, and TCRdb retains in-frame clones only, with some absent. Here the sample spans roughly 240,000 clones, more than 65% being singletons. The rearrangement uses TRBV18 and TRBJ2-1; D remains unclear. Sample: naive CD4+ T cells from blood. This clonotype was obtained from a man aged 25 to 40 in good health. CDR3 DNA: TGTGCCAGCTCAAACGCTAGAGATCAGTTCTTC. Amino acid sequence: CASSNARDQFF.